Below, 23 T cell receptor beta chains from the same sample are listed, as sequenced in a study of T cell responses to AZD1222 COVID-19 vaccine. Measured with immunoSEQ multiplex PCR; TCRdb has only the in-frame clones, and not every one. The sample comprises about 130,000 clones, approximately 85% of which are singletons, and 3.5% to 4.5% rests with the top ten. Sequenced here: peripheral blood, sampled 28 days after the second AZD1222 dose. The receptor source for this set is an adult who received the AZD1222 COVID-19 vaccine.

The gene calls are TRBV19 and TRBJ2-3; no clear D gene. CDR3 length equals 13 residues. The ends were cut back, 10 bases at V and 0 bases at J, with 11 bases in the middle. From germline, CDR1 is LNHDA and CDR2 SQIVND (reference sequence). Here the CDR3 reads CATRRPSTDTQYF. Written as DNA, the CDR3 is TGTGCCACTCGGAGACCCAGCACAGATACGCAGTATTTT.

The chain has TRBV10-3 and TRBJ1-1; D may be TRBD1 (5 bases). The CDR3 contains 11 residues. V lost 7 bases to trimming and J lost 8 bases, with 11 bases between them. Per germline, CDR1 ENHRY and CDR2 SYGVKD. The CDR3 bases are TGTGCCATCATGGGGGATTCCGAAGCTTTCTTT. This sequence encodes CAIMGDSEAFF.

The CDR3: CASHGFMNTEAFF. In nucleotides, the CDR3 is TGTGCCAGCCACGGTTTTATGAACACTGAAGCTTTCTTT. The chain carries TRBV6-5 and TRBJ1-1; D is unclear. CDR1 and CDR2 (germline): MNHEY, SVGAGI. The CDR3 is made up of 13 amino acids. V lost 8 bases to trimming and J lost 0 bases, with 10 bases between them.

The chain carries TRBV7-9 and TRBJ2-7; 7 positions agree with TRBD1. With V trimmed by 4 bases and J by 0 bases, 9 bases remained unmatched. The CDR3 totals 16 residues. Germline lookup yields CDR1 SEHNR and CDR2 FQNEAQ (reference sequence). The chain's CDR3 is CASSSKIGQVSYEQYF. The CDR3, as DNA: TGTGCCAGCAGCTCGAAGATCGGACAGGTCTCCTACGAGCAGTACTTC.

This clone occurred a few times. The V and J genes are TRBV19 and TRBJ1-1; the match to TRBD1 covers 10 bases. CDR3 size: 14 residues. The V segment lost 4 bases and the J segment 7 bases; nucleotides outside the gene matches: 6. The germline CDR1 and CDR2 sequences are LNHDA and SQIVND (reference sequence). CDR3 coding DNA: TGTGCCAGTAGTAAAAGACAGGGGGCGGATGAAGCTTTCTTT. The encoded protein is CASSKRQGADEAFF.

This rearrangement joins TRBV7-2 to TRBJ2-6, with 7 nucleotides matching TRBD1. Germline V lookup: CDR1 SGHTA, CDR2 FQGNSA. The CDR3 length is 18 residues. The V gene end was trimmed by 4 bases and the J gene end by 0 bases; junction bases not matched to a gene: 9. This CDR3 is CASSYRGLGASGANVLTF. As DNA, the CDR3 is TGTGCCAGCAGCTACAGGGGCCTCGGGGCCTCTGGGGCCAACGTCCTGACTTTC.

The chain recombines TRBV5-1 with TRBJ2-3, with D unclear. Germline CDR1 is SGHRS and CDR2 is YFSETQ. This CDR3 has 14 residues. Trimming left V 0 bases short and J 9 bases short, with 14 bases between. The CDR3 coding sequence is TGCGCCAGCAGCTTGGCCCTATCACAGATCACGCAGTATTTT. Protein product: CASSLALSQITQYF. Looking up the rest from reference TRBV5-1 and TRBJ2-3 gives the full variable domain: KAGVTQTPRYLIKTRGQQVTLSCSPISGHRSVSWYQQTPGQGLQFLFEYFSETQRNKGNFPGRFSGRQFSNSRSEMNVSTLELGDSALYLCASSLALSQITQYFGPGTRLTVL.

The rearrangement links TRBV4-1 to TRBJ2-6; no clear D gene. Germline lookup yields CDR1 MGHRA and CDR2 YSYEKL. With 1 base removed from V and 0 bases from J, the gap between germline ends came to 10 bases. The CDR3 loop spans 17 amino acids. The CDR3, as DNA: TGCGCCAGCAGCCAAGTTGGCCTCCCCTCTGGGGCCAACGTCCTGACTTTC. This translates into CASSQVGLPSGANVLTF.

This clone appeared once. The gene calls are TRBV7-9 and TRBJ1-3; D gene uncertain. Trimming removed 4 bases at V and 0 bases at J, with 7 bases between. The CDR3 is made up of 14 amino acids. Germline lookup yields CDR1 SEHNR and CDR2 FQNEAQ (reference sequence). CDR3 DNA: TGTGCCAGCAGCTGGGTCGCCTCTGGAAACACCATATATTTT. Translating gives CASSWVASGNTIYF. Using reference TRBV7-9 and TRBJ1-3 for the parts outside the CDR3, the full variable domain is DTGVSQNPRHKITKRGQNVTFRCDPISEHNRLYWYRQTLGQGPEFLTYFQNEAQLEKSRLLSDRFSAERPKGSFSTLEIQRTEQGDSAMYLCASSWVASGNTIYFGEGSWLTVV.

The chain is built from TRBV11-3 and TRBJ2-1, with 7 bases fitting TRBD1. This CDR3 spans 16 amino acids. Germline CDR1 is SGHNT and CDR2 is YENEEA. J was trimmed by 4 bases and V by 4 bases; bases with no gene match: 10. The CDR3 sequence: CASSSRQGSFYNEQFF. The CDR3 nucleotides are TGTGCCAGCAGCTCGCGACAGGGCTCCTTTTACAATGAGCAGTTCTTC.

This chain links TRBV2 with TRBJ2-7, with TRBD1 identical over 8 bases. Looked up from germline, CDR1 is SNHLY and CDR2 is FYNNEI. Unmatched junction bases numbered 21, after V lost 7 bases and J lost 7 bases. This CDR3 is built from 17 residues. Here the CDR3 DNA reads TGTGCCAGCACAGAAGTTAGTCTGCGTACAGGGGGTCGGGAGCAGTACTTC. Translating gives CASTEVSLRTGGREQYF. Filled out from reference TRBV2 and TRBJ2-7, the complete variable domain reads EPEVTQTPSHQVTQMGQEVILRCVPISNHLYFYWYRQILGQKVEFLVSFYNNEISEKSEIFDDQFSVERPDGSNFTLKIRSTKLEDSAMYFCASTEVSLRTGGREQYFGPGTRLTVT.

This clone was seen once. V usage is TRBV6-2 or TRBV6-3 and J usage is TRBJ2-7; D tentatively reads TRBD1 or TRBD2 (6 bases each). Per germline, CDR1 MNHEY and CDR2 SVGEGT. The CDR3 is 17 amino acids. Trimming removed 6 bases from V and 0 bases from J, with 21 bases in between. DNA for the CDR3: TGTGCCAGCAGCCGCAGTTACGGGGGCCCTAGCTCCTACGAGCAGTACTTC. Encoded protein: CASSRSYGGPSSYEQYF.

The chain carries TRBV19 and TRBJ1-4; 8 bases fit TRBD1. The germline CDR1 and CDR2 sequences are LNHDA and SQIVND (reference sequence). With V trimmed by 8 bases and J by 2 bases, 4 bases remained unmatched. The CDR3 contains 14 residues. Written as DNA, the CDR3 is TGTGCCAGTGCACAGGGGGAGACTAATGAAAAACTGTTTTTT. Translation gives CASAQGETNEKLFF.

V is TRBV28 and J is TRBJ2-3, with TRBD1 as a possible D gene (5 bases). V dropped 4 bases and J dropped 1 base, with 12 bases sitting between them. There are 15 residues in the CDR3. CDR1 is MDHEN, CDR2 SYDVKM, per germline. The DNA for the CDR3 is TGTGCCAGCAGTTACCTCTGGGGCGGCACAGATACGCAGTATTTT. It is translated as CASSYLWGGTDTQYF. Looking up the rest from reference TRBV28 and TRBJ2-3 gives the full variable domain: DVKVTQSSRYLVKRTGEKVFLECVQDMDHENMFWYRQDPGLGLRLIYFSYDVKMKEKGDIPEGYSVSREKKERFSLILESASTNQTSMYLCASSYLWGGTDTQYFGPGTRLTVL.

CDR3 nucleotides: TGTGCCATCAGAGAGACAGGGTCTAATGAAAAACTGTTTTTT. Protein product: CAIRETGSNEKLFF. This chain links TRBV10-3 with TRBJ1-4; TRBD1 aligns across 7 bases. Per germline, CDR1 ENHRY and CDR2 SYGVKD. CDR3 length equals 14 residues. V was clipped by 6 bases and J by 3 bases; unmatched bases: 4.

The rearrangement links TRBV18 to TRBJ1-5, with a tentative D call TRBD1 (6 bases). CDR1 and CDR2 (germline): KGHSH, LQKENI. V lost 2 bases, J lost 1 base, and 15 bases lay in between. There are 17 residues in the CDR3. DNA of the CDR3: TGTGCCAGCTCACCAAGTCTGGGGGCAATAAGCAATCAGCCCCAGCATTTT. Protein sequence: CASSPSLGAISNQPQHF.

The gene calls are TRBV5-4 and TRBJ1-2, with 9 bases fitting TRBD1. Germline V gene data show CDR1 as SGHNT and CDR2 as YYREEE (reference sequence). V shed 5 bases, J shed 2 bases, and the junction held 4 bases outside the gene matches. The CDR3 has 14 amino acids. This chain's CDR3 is CASRRDRANYGYTF. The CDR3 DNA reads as TGTGCCAGCAGGAGGGACAGGGCGAACTATGGCTACACCTTC.

CDR3 sequence reads: CASSQDRLDEQYF. In nucleotides, the CDR3 is TGTGCCAGCTCACAGGACAGGCTGGACGAGCAGTACTTC. This rearrangement joins TRBV18 to TRBJ2-7, with 7 bases fitting TRBD1. CDR3 size: 13 residues. Germline assignment: CDR1 KGHSH and CDR2 LQKENI. Losses at the gene ends were 4 bases for V and 5 bases for J; bases not matched to a gene: 5.

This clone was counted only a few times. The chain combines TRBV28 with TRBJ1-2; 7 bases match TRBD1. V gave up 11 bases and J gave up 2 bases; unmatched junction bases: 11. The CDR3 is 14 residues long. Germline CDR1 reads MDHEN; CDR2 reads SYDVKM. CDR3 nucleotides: TGTGCCGGACAATCAGGGGGTTCGAACTATGGCTACACCTTC. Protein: CAGQSGGSNYGYTF.

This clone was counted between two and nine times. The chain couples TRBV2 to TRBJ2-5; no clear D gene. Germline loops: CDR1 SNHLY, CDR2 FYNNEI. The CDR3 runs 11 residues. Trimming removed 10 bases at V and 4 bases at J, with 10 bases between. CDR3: CATATGETQYF. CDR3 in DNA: TGTGCCACCGCGACGGGAGAGACCCAGTACTTC.

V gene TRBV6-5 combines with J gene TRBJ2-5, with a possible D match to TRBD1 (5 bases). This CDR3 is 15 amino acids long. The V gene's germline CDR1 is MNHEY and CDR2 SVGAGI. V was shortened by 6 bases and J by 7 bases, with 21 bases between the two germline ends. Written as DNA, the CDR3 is TGTGCCAGCAGCAAGACCTGGGGCCCCATGGGGACCCAGTACTTC. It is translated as CASSKTWGPMGTQYF.

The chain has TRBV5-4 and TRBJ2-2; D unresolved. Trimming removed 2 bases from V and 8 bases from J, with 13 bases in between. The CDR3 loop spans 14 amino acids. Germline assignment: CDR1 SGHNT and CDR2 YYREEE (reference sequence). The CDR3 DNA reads TGTGCCAGCAGCTTAGATCAGTTAGAGGGGGAGCTGTTTTTT. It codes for CASSLDQLEGELFF.

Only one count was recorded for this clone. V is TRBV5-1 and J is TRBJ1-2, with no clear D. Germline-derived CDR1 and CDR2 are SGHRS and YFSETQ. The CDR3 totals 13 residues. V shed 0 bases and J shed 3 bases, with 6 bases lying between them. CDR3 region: CASSLERDYGYTF. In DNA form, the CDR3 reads TGCGCCAGCAGCTTGGAAAGGGACTATGGCTACACCTTC.